This T cell receptor (beta chain) emerged from a study of early T cells in non-severe SARS-CoV-2 infection. For the study at large: Chains stayed unpaired after sequencing of bulk RNA from unsorted whole blood.

Each cDNA molecule carried a unique molecular identifier. Via MiXCR, TCRdb re-called the 5' RACE reads, giving one row per CDR3 protein. The repertoire holds tens of thousands of distinct CDR3 sequences, with approximately 6% as singletons. Germline V gene sequence: CDR1 SEHNR, CDR2 FQNEAQ (reference sequence). Trimming removed 4 bases at V and 1 base at J, with 14 bases between. This CDR3 has 15 residues. This clonotype has ten or more counts. Sequenced input: whole blood. V and J are TRBV7-9 and TRBJ2-7, with D perhaps TRBD2 (6 bases). This TCR was recovered from an adult who was a healthcare worker with PCR-confirmed SARS-CoV-2 infection or an uninfected control (not recorded which). CDR3 sequence: CASSWRAGGSYEQYF. The CDR3 DNA is TGTGCCAGCAGCTGGAGGGCCGGAGGATCCTACGAGCAGTACTTC.